The 15 T cell receptor beta chains given below trace back to one sample, sequenced in a study of T cells in Graves' hyperthyroidism and ophthalmopathy. The investigators amplified TCR beta CDR3 regions from RNA transcripts. First-round RT-PCR of the TCR CDR3 relied on the HTBI primer set. TCRdb reprocessed the multiplex PCR reads with MiXCR, giving one entry per CDR3 protein. In the table there are some 600,000 distinct CDR3 sequences, approximately 44% of which are singletons. Sequencing input: peripheral blood or thyroid tissue (not recorded which). The receptors here all came from a young woman with Graves' hyperthyroidism.

The sample holds many counts of this clonotype. Germline and junction disagree at one end, which may indicate a read error. The chain carries TRBV5-1 and TRBJ2-7; TRBD2 matches 12 bases. Germline V gives CDR1 SGHRS, CDR2 YFSETQ. CDR3 length: 15 amino acids. DNA of the CDR3: TGTGCCAGCAGCCCAAGGACTAGCGGGGCCTACGAGCAGTACTTC. Translation: CASSPRTSGAYEQYF.

In its sample, this clonotype was seen many times. V is TRBV24-1 and J is TRBJ1-5, with 7 bases identical to TRBD1. V lost 3 bases to trimming and J lost 3 bases; unmatched junction nucleotides: 7. Germline assignment: CDR1 KGHDR and CDR2 SFDVKD. CDR3 length: 16 residues. The CDR3 coding sequence is TGTGCCACCAGTGATACCGGGACAGCGAACAATCAGCCCCAGCATTTT. This codes for CATSDTGTANNQPQHF.

This clonotype was seen repeatedly, ten times or more. The chain has TRBV7-6 and TRBJ1-5; unclear D gene. V was clipped by 1 base and J by 5 bases, with 12 bases between them. Germline CDR1 and CDR2: SGHVS and FNYEAQ. This CDR3 is 15 amino acids long. Here the CDR3 DNA reads TGTGCCAGCAGCTTAGTAGCCAGATTCGATCAGCCCCAGCATTTT. Protein: CASSLVARFDQPQHF.

The chain is built from TRBV9 and TRBJ1-2, with TRBD1 matching 12 bases. CDR3 length: 17 residues. Germline V gene sequence: CDR1 SGDLS, CDR2 YYNGEE. Trimming took 3 bases from V and 0 from J; bases not matched to a gene: 6. CDR3 region: CASSATGQGAANYGYTF. The CDR3, as DNA: TGTGCCAGCAGCGCGACGGGACAGGGGGCAGCTAACTATGGCTACACCTTC.

The V and J genes are TRBV24-1 and TRBJ2-5; TRBD2 agrees at 8 bases. The J call may be in error: the DNA end matches TRBJ2-1 better. This CDR3 spans 16 amino acids. Germline values: CDR1 KGHDR, CDR2 SFDVKD. In DNA, the CDR3 is TGTGCCACCAGTGATCGACTAGCGCCGGGCGTCAATGAGCAGTTCTTC. Its protein is CATSDRLAPGVNEQFF.

This clonotype appeared a few times. The V call is TRBV7-2, the J call TRBJ2-2; D might be TRBD1 (5 bases). CDR1 and CDR2 (germline): SGHTA, FQGNSA. The CDR3 runs 13 residues. CDR3 sequence reads: CAAGQANTGELFF. The CDR3 DNA follows: TGTGCGGCAGGGCAGGCGAACACCGGGGAGCTGTTTTTT.

Concerning this clonotype: This clone may be a read error of a much larger clone one base away. The chain is built from TRBV15 and TRBJ1-1; D may be TRBD1 (6 bases). This CDR3 comprises 14 residues. CDR1 and CDR2 (germline): LNHNV, YYDKDF (reference sequence). CDR3 residues: CATSRTGLNIEAFF. The DNA for the CDR3 is TGTGCCACCAGCAGAACAGGGTTGAACATTGAAGCTTTCTTT.

This clonotype was found many times. The J gene is TRBJ2-5, the V gene TRBV7-2; D unresolved. V was cut by 4 bases and J by 4 bases, with 4 bases left in between. Germline values: CDR1 SGHTA, CDR2 FQGNSA. The CDR3 totals 11 residues. As DNA, the CDR3 is TGTGCCAGCAGCTCAACAGAGACCCAGTACTTC. This translates into CASSSTETQYF.

In its sample, this clonotype was seen once. The V call is TRBV10-3, the J call TRBJ2-5, with a weak D call TRBD1 (5 bases). Germline V CDR1 and CDR2: ENHRY, SYGVKD. The CDR3 is 14 residues long. With 5 bases removed from V and 3 bases from J, the gap between germline ends came to 13 bases. DNA of the CDR3: TGTGCCATCAGTTCGAAGGGGATAGAAGAGACCCAGTACTTC. Its protein product is CAISSKGIEETQYF.

V is TRBV29-1 and J is TRBJ1-1; no definite D call. Germline V lookup: CDR1 SQVTM, CDR2 ANQGSEA. There are 10 residues in the CDR3. The chain's CDR3 is CSVTEGEAFF. CDR3 in DNA: TGCAGTGTAACGGAGGGAGAAGCTTTCTTT.

This clonotype was found many times. The chain links TRBV7-2 to TRBJ2-7, with D unclear. The V end was cut by 1 base, the J end by 3 bases, with 7 bases between. Germline assignment: CDR1 SGHTA and CDR2 FQGNSA. This CDR3 has 13 amino acids. The CDR3 DNA is TGTGCCAGCAGCTTAGGCGGATACTACGAGCAGTACTTC. Its translation: CASSLGGYYEQYF.

This clonotype was picked up many times. The chain links TRBV7-2 to TRBJ2-5; tentatively, D is TRBD1 or TRBD2 (6 bases each). The CDR3 is made up of 14 amino acids. Germline V CDR1 and CDR2: SGHTA, FQGNSA. V gave up 1 base and J gave up 7 bases, with 13 bases separating them. The CDR3 reads CASSLVQGGWTQYF. The CDR3 DNA reads TGTGCCAGCAGCTTAGTACAGGGAGGTTGGACCCAGTACTTC.

This clonotype showed up just a few times. V and J are TRBV7-9 and TRBJ2-2, with D perhaps TRBD2 (5 bases). Germline-derived CDR1 and CDR2 are SEHNR and FQNEAQ (reference sequence). CDR3 length equals 17 residues. Trimming shortened V by 1 base and J by 1 base, and 13 bases separated the two germline ends. Here the CDR3 reads CASSLDTSGGNTGELFF. The CDR3 DNA follows: TGTGCCAGCAGCTTAGATACCAGCGGAGGGAACACCGGGGAGCTGTTTTTT.

The chain carries TRBV9 and TRBJ2-5, with TRBD2 identical over 9 bases. The CDR3 totals 14 residues. J was trimmed by 2 bases and V by 3 bases; bases with no gene match: 2. Per the germline V gene, CDR1 is SGDLS and CDR2 is YYNGEE. This chain's CDR3 is CASSASGRQETQYF. The CDR3 DNA is TGTGCCAGCAGCGCGAGCGGGAGGCAAGAGACCCAGTACTTC.

The V call is TRBV2, the J call TRBJ1-5; D possibly corresponds to TRBD1 (6 bases). The V gene's germline CDR1 is SNHLY and CDR2 FYNNEI. The CDR3 has 14 amino acids. V lost 6 bases, J lost 3 bases, and 12 bases lay in between. CDR3 coding DNA: TGTGCCAGCAGACCTCAGGGGCCCAATCAGCCCCAGCATTTT. Its protein is CASRPQGPNQPQHF.